This TCR beta chain was sequenced for a study of beta chain features in type 1 diabetes. The study's findings and limits: Cells with high TCR expression could be over-represented by cDNA sequencing.

Germline V CDR1 and CDR2: MNHNS, SASEGT. The CDR3 sequence is 13 residues long. V was pared by 7 bases and J by 7 bases, with 17 bases between. This clone turned up a few times. The antigen is not known. Investigators reverse transcribed all isolated RNA, so they sequenced expressed TCRB transcripts. Produced via immunoSEQ multiplex PCR; TCRdb's table is partial and in-frame only. The data contain about 230,000 clones, 9.6% of them singletons. The sequencing input was naive CD4+ T cells from blood. This TCR came from a woman aged 18-29 years in good health. The V and J genes are TRBV6-1 and TRBJ2-7; D unresolved. The CDR3 DNA reads TGTGCCAGCATGGTGAGCACTGGTTCGGAGCAGTACTTC. This codes for CASMVSTGSEQYF.